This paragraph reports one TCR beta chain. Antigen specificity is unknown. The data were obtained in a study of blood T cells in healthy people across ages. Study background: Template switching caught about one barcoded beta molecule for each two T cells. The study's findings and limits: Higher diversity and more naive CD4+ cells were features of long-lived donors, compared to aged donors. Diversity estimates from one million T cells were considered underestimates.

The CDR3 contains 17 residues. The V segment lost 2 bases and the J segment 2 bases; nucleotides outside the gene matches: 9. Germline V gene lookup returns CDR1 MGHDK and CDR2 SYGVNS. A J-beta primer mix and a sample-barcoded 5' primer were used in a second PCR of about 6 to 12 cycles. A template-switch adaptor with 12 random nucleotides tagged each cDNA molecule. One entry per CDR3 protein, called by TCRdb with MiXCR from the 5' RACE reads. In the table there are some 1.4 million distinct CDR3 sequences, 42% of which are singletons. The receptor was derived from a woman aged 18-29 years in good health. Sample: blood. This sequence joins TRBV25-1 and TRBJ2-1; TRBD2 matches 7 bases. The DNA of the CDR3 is TGTGCCAGCAGTGAACCCGAGGTGAGCGGGGCCTACAATGAGCAGTTCTTC. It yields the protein CASSEPEVSGAYNEQFF.